This T cell receptor (beta chain) is from a study of T cells in Graves' hyperthyroidism and ophthalmopathy. The study's findings and limits: Model-based prediction identified ophthalmopathy a median around 6.7 months prior to its onset.

Ten or more counts support this clonotype. Antigen unknown. Lactation, pregnancy, other autoimmune disease or uncontrolled infection excluded patients. Isolation of PBMCs was performed on approximately 10 ml fresh peripheral blood. RNA transcripts yielded amplified TCR beta CDR3 regions. A set of HTBI primers served as the primers for a first-round RT-PCR of the TCR CDR3. TCRdb re-called the multiplex PCR reads with MiXCR, one entry per CDR3 protein. The sample holds 200,000 to 300,000 distinct CDR3 sequences, around 17% seen once. The TCR sequence derives from a woman aged 18-29 years with Graves' ophthalmopathy. The sample taken for sequencing was blood.

The CDR3 reads CSASGLAGGQEQFF. CDR3 in DNA: TGCAGTGCTAGTGGGCTAGCGGGGGGGCAGGAGCAGTTCTTC. The chain recombines TRBV20-1 with TRBJ2-1, with 12 bases lining up with TRBD2. Germline V CDR1 and CDR2: DFQATT, SNEGSKA (reference sequence). J lost 10 bases, V lost 3 bases, and 7 bases had no gene match. This CDR3 has 14 amino acids.